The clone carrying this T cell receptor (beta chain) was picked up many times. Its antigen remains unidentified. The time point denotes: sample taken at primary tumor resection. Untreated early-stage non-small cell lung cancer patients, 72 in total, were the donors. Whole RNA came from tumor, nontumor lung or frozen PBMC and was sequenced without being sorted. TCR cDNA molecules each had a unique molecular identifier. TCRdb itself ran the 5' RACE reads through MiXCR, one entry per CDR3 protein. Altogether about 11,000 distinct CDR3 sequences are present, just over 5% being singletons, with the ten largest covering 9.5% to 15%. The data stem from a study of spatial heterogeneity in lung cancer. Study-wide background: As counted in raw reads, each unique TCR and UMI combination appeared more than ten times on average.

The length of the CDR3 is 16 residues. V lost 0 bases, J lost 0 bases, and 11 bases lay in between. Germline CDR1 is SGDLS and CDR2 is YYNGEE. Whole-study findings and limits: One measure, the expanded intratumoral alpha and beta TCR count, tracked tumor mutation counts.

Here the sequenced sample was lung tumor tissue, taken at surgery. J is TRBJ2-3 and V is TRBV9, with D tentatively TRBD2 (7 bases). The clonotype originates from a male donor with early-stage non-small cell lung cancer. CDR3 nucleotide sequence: TGTGCCAGCAGCGTAGGGGCGGGGGCTAGCACAGATACGCAGTATTTT. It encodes CASSVGAGASTDTQYF.